The clone carrying this TCR beta chain was counted only a few times. This CDR3 is also generated by other DNA sequences in the sample. These data belong to a study of shared clonotypes between healthy human individuals. The germline V gene encodes CDR1 LNHDA and CDR2 SQIVND (reference sequence). The CDR3 contains 15 residues. Trimming left V 3 bases short and J 0 bases short, with 11 bases between. Method: immunoSEQ multiplex PCR; TCRdb's copy keeps in-frame clones and lacks some. The table includes 550,000 to 700,000 clones, about 80% detected once. The TCR was taken from a woman in her 30s in good health. The gene calls are TRBV19 and TRBJ1-1, with unresolved D. The sequenced sample consisted of memory CD4+ T cells sorted from blood. Subset given: CD45RA-negative fraction. The DNA for the CDR3 is TGTGCCAGTAGTATCAGCCAGATCATGAACACTGAAGCTTTCTTT. Translation gives CASSISQIMNTEAFF. Variable domain in full (rest from reference TRBV19 and TRBJ1-1): DGGITQSPKYLFRKEGQNVTLSCEQNLNHDAMYWYRQDPGQGLRLIYYSQIVNDFQKGDIAEGYSVSREKKESFPLTVTSAQKNPTAFYLCASSISQIMNTEAFFGQGTRLTVV.